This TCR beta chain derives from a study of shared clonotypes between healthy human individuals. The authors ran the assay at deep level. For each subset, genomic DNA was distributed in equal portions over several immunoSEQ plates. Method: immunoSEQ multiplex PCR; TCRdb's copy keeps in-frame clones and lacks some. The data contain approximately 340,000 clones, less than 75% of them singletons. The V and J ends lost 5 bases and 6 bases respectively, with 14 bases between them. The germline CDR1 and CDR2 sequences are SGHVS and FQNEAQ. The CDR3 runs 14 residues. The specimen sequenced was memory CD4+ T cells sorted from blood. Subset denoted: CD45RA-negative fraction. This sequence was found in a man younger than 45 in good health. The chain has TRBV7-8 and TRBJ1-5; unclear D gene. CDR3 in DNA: TGTGCCAGCAGCCCCCTTAGAGGATCTCAGCCCCAGCATTTT. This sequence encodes CASSPLRGSQPQHF.